One and the same sample provided the 5 T cell receptor beta chains below, sequenced in a study of T cell responses to AZD1222 COVID-19 vaccine. The data were produced by immunoSEQ multiplex PCR, yet TCRdb's version contains in-frame clones alone and is incomplete. The profile shows roughly 150,000 clones, roughly 90% of them singletons. The input for sequencing was peripheral blood, taken 28 days after the second AZD1222 dose. All receptors come from an adult who received the AZD1222 COVID-19 vaccine.

The genes are TRBV5-4 and TRBJ2-7; D gene ambiguous. This CDR3 comprises 13 residues. CDR1 and CDR2 (germline): SGHNT, YYREEE (reference sequence). Trimming removed 2 bases at V and 4 bases at J, with 10 bases between. CDR3 coding DNA: TGTGCCAGCAGCTTCAATCTTAGATACGAGCAGTACTTC. Translated, it gives CASSFNLRYEQYF.

This clone was counted a single time. The CDR3 reads CASSANIAGTNIQYF. In DNA, the CDR3 is TGTGCCAGCAGCGCTAATATAGCGGGCACAAACATTCAGTACTTC. V and J are TRBV7-8 and TRBJ2-4, with 7 bases identical to TRBD2. Germline CDR1 is SGHVS and CDR2 is FQNEAQ. V lost 5 bases and J lost 6; bases outside the gene matches: 10. The CDR3 extends over 15 amino acids.

V is TRBV5-8 and J is TRBJ2-7; D not resolved. CDR3 length: 16 amino acids. CDR1 SGHTS and CDR2 YDEGEE come from the germline V gene. Between the trimmed V and J ends, which lost 0 bases and 2 bases, there was a span of 15 bases. DNA for the CDR3: TGTGCCAGCAGCTTGGCCCGGGCACCGCATCCCTACGAGCAGTACTTC. It specifies CASSLARAPHPYEQYF.

The chain links TRBV29-1 to TRBJ2-1; 11 bases agree with TRBD1. The CDR3 runs to 14 residues. V lost 5 bases to trimming and J lost 7 bases; unmatched junction nucleotides: 7. The germline gives CDR1 SQVTM, CDR2 ANQGSEA. The chain's CDR3 is CSVSGTGGGNEQFF. CDR3 nucleotides: TGCAGCGTTTCCGGGACAGGGGGTGGGAATGAGCAGTTCTTC.

The chain couples TRBV3-1 (or the pseudogene TRBV3-2) to TRBJ1-2, with D possibly being TRBD1 (5 bases). The ends were cut back, 2 bases at V and 10 bases at J, with 8 bases in the middle. The CDR3 loop spans 11 amino acids. Germline lookup yields CDR1 LGHDT and CDR2 YNNKEL (reference sequence). CDR3 DNA sequence: TGTGCCAGCAGCCAAACAGGCCCCTACACCTTC. This gives the protein CASSQTGPYTF.